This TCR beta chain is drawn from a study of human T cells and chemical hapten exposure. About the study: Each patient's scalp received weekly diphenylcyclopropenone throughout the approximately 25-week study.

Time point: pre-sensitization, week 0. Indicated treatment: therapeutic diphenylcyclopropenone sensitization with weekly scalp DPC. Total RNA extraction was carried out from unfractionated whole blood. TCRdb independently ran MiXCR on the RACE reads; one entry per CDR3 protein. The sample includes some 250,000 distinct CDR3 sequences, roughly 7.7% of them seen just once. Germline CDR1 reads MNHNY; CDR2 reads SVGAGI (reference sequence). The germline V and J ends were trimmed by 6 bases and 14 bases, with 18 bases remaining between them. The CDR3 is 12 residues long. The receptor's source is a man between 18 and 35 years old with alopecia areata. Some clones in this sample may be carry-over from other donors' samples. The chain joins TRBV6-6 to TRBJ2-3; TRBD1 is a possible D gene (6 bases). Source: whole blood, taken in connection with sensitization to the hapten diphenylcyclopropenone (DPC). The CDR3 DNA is TGTGCCAGCAGCTCCCGGACAGTAAGATTGTATTTT. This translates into CASSSRTVRLYF.